This T cell receptor (beta chain) was identified in a study of cytomegalovirus exposure and HLA in healthy donors. Study results and limitations: According to reports, the classifier identified cytomegalovirus status with high specificity and sensitivity.

The CDR3 has 12 residues. The germline V gene encodes CDR1 SGHRS and CDR2 YFSETQ. V gave up 4 bases and J gave up 7 bases, with 12 bases separating them. Produced via immunoSEQ multiplex PCR; TCRdb's table is partial and in-frame only. The table has some 180,000 clones, about 81% seen once; the top ten hold 1% to 1.5%. Of note for this clone: Its antigen remains unidentified.

The sequencing input was PBMCs. The sequence was collected from a woman in her 30s in good health and CMV-seronegative. This chain joins TRBV5-1 and TRBJ2-7; D uncertain. CDR3 sequence reads: CASSPHPKEQYF. In nucleotides, the CDR3 is TGCGCCAGCAGCCCACACCCGAAGGAGCAGTACTTC.